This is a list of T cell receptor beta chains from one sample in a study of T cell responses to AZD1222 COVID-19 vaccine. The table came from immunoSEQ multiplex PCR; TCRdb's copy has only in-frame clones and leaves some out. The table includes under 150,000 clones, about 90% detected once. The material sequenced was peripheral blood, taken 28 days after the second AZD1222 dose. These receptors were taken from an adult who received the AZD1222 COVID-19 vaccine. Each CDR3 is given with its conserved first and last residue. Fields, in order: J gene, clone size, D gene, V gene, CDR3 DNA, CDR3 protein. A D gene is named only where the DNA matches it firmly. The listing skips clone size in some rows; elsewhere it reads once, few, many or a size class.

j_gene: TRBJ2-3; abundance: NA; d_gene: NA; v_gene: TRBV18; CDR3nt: TGTGCCAGCTCACCTCGGGCGGACCCCACAGATACGCAGTATTTT; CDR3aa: CASSPRADPTDTQYF
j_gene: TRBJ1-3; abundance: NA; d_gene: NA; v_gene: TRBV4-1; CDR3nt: TGCGCCAGCAGCCCGTTCACAGGGACTGGAAACACCATATATTTT; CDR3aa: CASSPFTGTGNTIYF
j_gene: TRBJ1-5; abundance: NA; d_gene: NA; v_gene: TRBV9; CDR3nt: TGTGCCAGCGCTAGGGGCGTAGATCAGCCCCAGCATTTT; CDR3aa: CASARGVDQPQHF
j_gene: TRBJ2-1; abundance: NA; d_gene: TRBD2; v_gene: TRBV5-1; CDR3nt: TGCGCCAGCAGCAAGGTGAAGGGACTAGCGGGGTACAATGAGCAGTTCTTC; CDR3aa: CASSKVKGLAGYNEQFF
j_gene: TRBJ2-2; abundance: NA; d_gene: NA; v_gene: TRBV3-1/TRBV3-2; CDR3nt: TGTGCCAGCAGCCCAGGTCACCAGGGGTCCACCGGGGAGCTGTTTTTT; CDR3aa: CASSPGHQGSTGELFF
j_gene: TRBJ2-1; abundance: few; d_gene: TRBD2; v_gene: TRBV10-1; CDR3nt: TGCGCCAGCAGTCGCTGGAAAGGAGGGAGCGGGAGGGTTAATGAGCAGTTCTTC; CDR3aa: CASSRWKGGSGRVNEQFF
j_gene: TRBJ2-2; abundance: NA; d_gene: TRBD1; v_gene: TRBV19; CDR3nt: TGTGCCAGTAGTTTCATCCGGCGGACAGGGGGTCCCGGGGAGCTGTTTTTT; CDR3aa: CASSFIRRTGGPGELFF
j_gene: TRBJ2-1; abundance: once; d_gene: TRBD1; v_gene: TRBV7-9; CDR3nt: TGTGCCAGCAGCCCAGGGACAGGGGGCAATGAGCAGTTCTTC; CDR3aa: CASSPGTGGNEQFF
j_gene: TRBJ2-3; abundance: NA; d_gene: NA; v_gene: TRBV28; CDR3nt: TGTGCCAGCAGTTTACCAGGGACCACAGATACGCAGTATTTT; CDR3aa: CASSLPGTTDTQYF
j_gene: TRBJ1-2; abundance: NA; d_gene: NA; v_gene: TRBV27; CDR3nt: TGTGCCAGCAGTTTCTGGCAGGGCGGTGGCTACACCTTC; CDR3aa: CASSFWQGGGYTF
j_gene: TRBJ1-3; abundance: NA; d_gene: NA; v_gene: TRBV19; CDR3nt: TGTGCCAGTAGGGGGGCTACGAACTCTGGAAACACCATATATTTT; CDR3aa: CASRGATNSGNTIYF
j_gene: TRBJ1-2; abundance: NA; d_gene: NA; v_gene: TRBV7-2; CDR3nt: TGTGCCAGCAGCTTGCTAGGGGGTAACTATGGCTACACCTTC; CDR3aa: CASSLLGGNYGYTF
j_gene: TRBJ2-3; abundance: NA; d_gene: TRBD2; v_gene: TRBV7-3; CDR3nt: TGTGCCAGCAGACGATCTAGCGGAGCAGATACGCAGTATTTT; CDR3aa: CASRRSSGADTQYF
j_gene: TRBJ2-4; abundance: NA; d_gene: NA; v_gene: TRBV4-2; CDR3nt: TGTGCCAGCAGCCAAGAAAGGGGGGGCAGAGTGGACATTCAGTACTTC; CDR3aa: CASSQERGGRVDIQYF
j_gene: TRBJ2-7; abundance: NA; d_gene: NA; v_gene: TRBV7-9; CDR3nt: TGTGCCAGCAGACCAATCCTTACAGGGACGGGCGAGCAGTACTTC; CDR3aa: CASRPILTGTGEQYF
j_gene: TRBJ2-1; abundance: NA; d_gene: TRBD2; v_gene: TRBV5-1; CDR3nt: TGCGCCAGCAGCTACCCCCGGGGGGACTACAATGAGCAGTTCTTC; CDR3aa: CASSYPRGDYNEQFF
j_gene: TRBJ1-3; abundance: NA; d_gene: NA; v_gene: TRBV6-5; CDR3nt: TGTGCCAGCAGTTACGGGGTTTTAGCTGGAAACACCATATATTTT; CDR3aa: CASSYGVLAGNTIYF
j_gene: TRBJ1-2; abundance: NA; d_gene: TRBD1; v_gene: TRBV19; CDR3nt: TGTGCCAGCCGGGACAGGGTGGTTGGCTACACCTTC; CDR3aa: CASRDRVVGYTF
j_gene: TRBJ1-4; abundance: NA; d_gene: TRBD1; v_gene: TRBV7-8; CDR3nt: TGTGCCAGCAGCACCCGGGAGGGGGCGAGAGAAAAACTGTTTTTT; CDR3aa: CASSTREGAREKLFF
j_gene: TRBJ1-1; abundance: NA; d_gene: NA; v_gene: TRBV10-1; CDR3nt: TGCGCCACCTCGGTCCAGCCGAACACTGAAGCTTTCTTT; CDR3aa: CATSVQPNTEAFF
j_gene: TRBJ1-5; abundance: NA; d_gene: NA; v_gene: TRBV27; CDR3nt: TGTGCCAGCAGTTTTGGGGGGACCGGGCAGCCCCAGCATTTT; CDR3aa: CASSFGGTGQPQHF
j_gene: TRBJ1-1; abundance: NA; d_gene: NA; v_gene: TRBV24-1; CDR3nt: TGTGCCACCAGTGGCCCTTCTGCGGGCGCAGGGAGCTTGAACACTGAAGCTTTCTTT; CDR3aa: CATSGPSAGAGSLNTEAFF
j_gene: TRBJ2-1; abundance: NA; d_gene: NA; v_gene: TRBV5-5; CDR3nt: TGTGCCAGCAGCTTAGTGCAGGGAGGTTACAATGAGCAGTTCTTC; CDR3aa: CASSLVQGGYNEQFF
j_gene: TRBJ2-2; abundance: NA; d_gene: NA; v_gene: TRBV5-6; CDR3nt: TGTGCCAGCAGCTTGGTTCCGATCACCGGGGAGCTGTTTTTT; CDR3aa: CASSLVPITGELFF
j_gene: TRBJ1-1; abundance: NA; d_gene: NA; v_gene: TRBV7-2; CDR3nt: TGTGCCAGCAGCTTCGGGAATCACGGGGGCACTGAAGCTTTCTTT; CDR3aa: CASSFGNHGGTEAFF
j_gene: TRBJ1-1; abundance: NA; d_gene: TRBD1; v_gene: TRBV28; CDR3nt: TGTGCCAGCAGTTTAGCCGGGACAGGGGACACTGAAGCTTTCTTT; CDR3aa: CASSLAGTGDTEAFF
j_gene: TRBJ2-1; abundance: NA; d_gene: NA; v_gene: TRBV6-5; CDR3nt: TGTGCCAGCAGTTACTCCGAGACAGGAGCCAATGAGCAGTTCTTC; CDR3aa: CASSYSETGANEQFF
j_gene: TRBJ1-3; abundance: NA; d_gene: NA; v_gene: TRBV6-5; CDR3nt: TGTGCCAGCAGTTATGGGGGGGCGAGCTCTGGAAACACCATATATTTT; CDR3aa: CASSYGGASSGNTIYF
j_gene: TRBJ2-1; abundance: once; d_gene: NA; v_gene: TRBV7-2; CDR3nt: TGTGCCAGCAGCTATACCCCCTACAATGAGCAGTTCTTC; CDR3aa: CASSYTPYNEQFF
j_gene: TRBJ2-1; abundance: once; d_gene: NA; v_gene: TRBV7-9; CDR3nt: TGTGCCAGCAGCTCCTTAGGGGTGGGTGAGCAGTTCTTC; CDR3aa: CASSSLGVGEQFF